These 9 T cell receptor beta chains share one sample of origin, sequenced in a study of preoperative IRX-2 immunotherapy in early breast cancer. Described treatment: preoperative locoregional IRX-2 cytokine immunotherapy. Sequencing was performed with immunoSEQ multiplex PCR; in TCRdb, only in-frame clones are kept and a portion is missing. The sample contains 30,000 to 45,000 clones, approximately 85% of which appear only once. The material was lymph node tissue, obtained after IRX-2 immunotherapy. Every receptor here comes from a human donor with breast cancer.

The rearrangement links TRBV11-3 to TRBJ1-2, with D possibly matching TRBD1 (5 bases). CDR3 size: 14 residues. Trimming pared 0 bases from V and 5 bases from J, leaving 10 bases between. Germline V gene data show CDR1 as SGHNT and CDR2 as YENEEA. CDR3 DNA: TGTGCCAGCAGCTTAGATGGGGCGGTATATGGCTACACCTTC. Encoded protein: CASSLDGAVYGYTF.

The V and J genes are TRBV6-8 and TRBJ2-2; TRBD1 agrees at 7 bases. The V and J ends lost 8 bases and 5 bases, in that order; junction bases with no gene match: 8. Germline loops: CDR1 MNHGY, CDR2 SAAAGT. The CDR3 consists of 14 residues. The DNA of the CDR3 is TGTGCCAGCTCCTCCGGGACAGTTACCGGGGAGCTGTTTTTT. It codes for CASSSGTVTGELFF.

This chain uses TRBV10-2 with TRBJ1-2; the match to TRBD1 covers 12 bases. V lost 3 bases, J lost 7 bases, and 9 bases stayed unmatched. Per germline, CDR1 WSHSY and CDR2 SAAADI. The CDR3 has 16 amino acids. The DNA of the CDR3 is TGCGCCAGCAGTGATTACCCGGGACAGGGGGCATCTGGCTACACCTTC. Translation gives CASSDYPGQGASGYTF.

This clone showed up just a few times. This chain links TRBV11-3 with TRBJ2-7; 14 nucleotides match TRBD2. Germline CDR1 reads SGHNT; CDR2 reads YENEEA. CDR3 size: 18 residues. The V and J ends lost 3 bases and 8 bases, in that order; junction bases with no gene match: 15. DNA for the CDR3: TGTGCCAGCAGCTTTCAGTCGACCGGGACTAGCGGGGGTACGCAGCAGTACTTC. Translated, it gives CASSFQSTGTSGGTQQYF.

The chain joins TRBV11-3 to TRBJ2-3; tentatively, D is TRBD2 (6 bases). V was cut by 5 bases and J by 1 base, with 19 bases left in between. CDR1 SGHNT and CDR2 YENEEA come from the germline V gene. The CDR3 runs to 17 residues. CDR3 DNA sequence: TGTGCCAGCAGCCTGACCGTCGGGGGATCGGGCACAGATACGCAGTATTTT. It yields the protein CASSLTVGGSGTDTQYF.

This clone occurred a few times. The chain employs TRBV11-3 and TRBJ2-5; either TRBD1 or TRBD2 may fit D (7 bases each). Germline V gene sequence: CDR1 SGHNT, CDR2 YENEEA. The CDR3 contains 16 residues. Between the trimmed V and J ends, which lost 5 bases and 2 bases, there was a span of 18 bases. In nucleotides, the CDR3 is TGTGCCAGCAGCCCTCTTATCAGGGGGGGACAAGAGACCCAGTACTTC. Translating it yields CASSPLIRGGQETQYF.

This chain connects TRBV7-6 to TRBJ2-7, with 10 bases lining up with TRBD1. The ends lost 7 bases at V and 2 bases at J; junction bases unmatched: 14. Germline lookup yields CDR1 SGHVS and CDR2 FNYEAQ. The CDR3 covers 17 residues. The CDR3 DNA is TGTGCCAGCACCCGGGACAGGGGAATTGGCCAGCCCTACGAGCAGTACTTC. Its translation: CASTRDRGIGQPYEQYF.

V usage is TRBV6-8 and J usage is TRBJ1-4; TRBD1 aligns across 7 bases. The germline CDR1 and CDR2 sequences are MNHGY and SAAAGT. J was trimmed by 8 bases and V by 0 bases; bases with no gene match: 9. The CDR3 covers 16 residues. The CDR3: CASSYSKGAVNEKLFF. The CDR3 bases are TGTGCCAGCAGTTACTCGAAGGGGGCCGTAAACGAAAAACTGTTTTTT.

V and J are TRBV7-6 and TRBJ2-1; no clear D. The CDR3 extends over 15 amino acids. V was trimmed by 2 bases and J by 7 bases, leaving 15 bases between them. Germline CDR1 reads SGHVS; CDR2 reads FNYEAQ. CDR3 protein: CASSLWAEEKNEQFF. The CDR3 region has the DNA TGTGCCAGCAGCTTATGGGCAGAGGAGAAGAATGAGCAGTTCTTC. The entire variable domain, with the rest obtained from reference TRBV7-6 and TRBJ2-1, is as follows: GAGVSQSPRYKVTKRGQDVALRCDPISGHVSLYWYRQALGQGPEFLTYFNYEAQQDKSGLPNDRFSAERPEGSISTLTIQRTEQRDSAMYRCASSLWAEEKNEQFFGPGTRLTVL.